Listed below are T cell receptor beta chains from one sample, sequenced in a study of neurological immune-mediated disorders. TCRdb redid the calling of the 5' RACE reads with MiXCR, one entry per CDR3 protein. The sample lists some 80,000 distinct CDR3 sequences, 4.5% to 7.5% occurring once. The sample consisted of PBMCs. Receptor source: a woman aged 55-75 years with multiple sclerosis. Each CDR3 is given without its conserved first and last residue.

length,J,V,CDR3
14,TRBJ1-3,TRBV12-3/TRBV12-4,ASSFYAGSGGNTIY
13,TRBJ1-5,TRBV29-1,SVILSGGGDQPQH
14,TRBJ2-3,TRBV3-1,ASSLQDGTGPDTQY
11,TRBJ2-5,TRBV20-1,SASGGRQETQY
14,TRBJ1-3,TRBV20-1,SARDFTWGSGNTIY
11,TRBJ2-2,TRBV24-1,ATSRDGDGELF
17,TRBJ1-5,TRBV27,ASSPRRTGNTFSNQPQH
10,TRBJ2-3,TRBV29-1,SVDRSADTQY
11,TRBJ2-5,TRBV7-2,ASSLAGLETQY
13,TRBJ2-1,TRBV12-3/TRBV12-4,ASSFSPGSYNEQF
13,TRBJ2-2,TRBV5-1,ASSFRQPNTGELF
11,TRBJ1-4,TRBV20-1,SAAKGANEKLF
11,TRBJ2-1,TRBV7-9,ASGGPSYNEQF
13,TRBJ2-7,TRBV12-3/TRBV12-4,ASSPPTGKRYEQY
11,TRBJ1-6,TRBV18,ASSPNSNSPLH
11,TRBJ2-7,TRBV3-1,ASSQRGSYEQY
13,TRBJ1-1,TRBV12-3/TRBV12-4,ASRLTGPLNTEAF
10,TRBJ2-7,TRBV11-2,ASSFTAIEQY
14,TRBJ1-1,TRBV12-3/TRBV12-4,ASSPQRQIISTEAF
12,TRBJ2-5,TRBV5-1,ASSEGLAKETQY
12,TRBJ1-1,TRBV30,AWSVARSNTEAF
9,TRBJ2-3,TRBV12-3/TRBV12-4,ASSPKVTQY
13,TRBJ2-1,TRBV5-1,ASSLRLAGGDEQF
13,TRBJ2-7,TRBV7-6,ASSLARQGSQEQY
13,TRBJ1-2,TRBV3-1,ASSQGQGHNYGYT
14,TRBJ1-3,TRBV6-5,ASSYRSGQSGNTIY
18,TRBJ2-3,TRBV5-1,ASSLLGSYGGSASTDTQY
10,TRBJ2-7,TRBV28,ASSLFNYEQY
12,TRBJ1-2,TRBV6-1,ASSEFQVLVRYT
13,TRBJ2-1,TRBV5-5,ASSLAIAQRYEQF
10,TRBJ2-7,TRBV29-1,SVVPQGYEQY
12,TRBJ1-2,TRBV29-1,SVEDWGLGYGYT
13,TRBJ2-7,TRBV4-1,ASSQGETSDYEQY
12,TRBJ2-7,TRBV11-2,ASSLDALSFEQY
15,TRBJ2-1,TRBV6-6,ASSESTGRDLYNEQF
13,TRBJ1-3,TRBV5-1,ASSRRQGSGNTIY
13,TRBJ1-1,TRBV5-5,ASSLAGRRNTEAF
13,TRBJ1-2,TRBV5-6,ASSEAGTGYYGYT
12,TRBJ2-5,TRBV5-6,ASSSLTRLETQY
9,TRBJ2-7,TRBV29-1,SAGQVYEQY
10,TRBJ1-1,TRBV11-2,ASSLVGGEAF
11,TRBJ2-4,TRBV7-8,ASSFGQGGLVY
12,TRBJ2-5,TRBV6-2/TRBV6-3,ASSKDRGGETQY
12,TRBJ1-1,TRBV10-2,ASSVDATNTEAF
11,TRBJ1-1,TRBV21-1,ASSKGGATEAF
12,TRBJ2-3,TRBV11-2,ASSLAIGVDTQY